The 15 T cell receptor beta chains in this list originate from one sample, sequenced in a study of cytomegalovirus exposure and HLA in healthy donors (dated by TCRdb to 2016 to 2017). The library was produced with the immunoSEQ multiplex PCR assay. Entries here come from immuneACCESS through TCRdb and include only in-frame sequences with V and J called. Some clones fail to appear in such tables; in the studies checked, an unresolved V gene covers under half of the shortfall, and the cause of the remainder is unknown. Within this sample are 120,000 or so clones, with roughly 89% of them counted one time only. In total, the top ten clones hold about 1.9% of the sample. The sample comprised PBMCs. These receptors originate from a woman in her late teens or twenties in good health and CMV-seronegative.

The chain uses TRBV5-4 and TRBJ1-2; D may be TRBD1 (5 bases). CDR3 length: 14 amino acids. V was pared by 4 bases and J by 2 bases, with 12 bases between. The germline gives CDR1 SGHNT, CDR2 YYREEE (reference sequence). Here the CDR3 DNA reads TGTGCCAGCAGCATCGGAGACAGAAACTATGGCTACACCTTC. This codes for CASSIGDRNYGYTF.

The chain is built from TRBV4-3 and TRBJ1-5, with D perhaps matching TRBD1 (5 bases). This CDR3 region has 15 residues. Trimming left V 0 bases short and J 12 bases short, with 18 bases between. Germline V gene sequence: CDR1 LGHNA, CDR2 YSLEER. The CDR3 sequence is CASSQDRAGWVHQHF. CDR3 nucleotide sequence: TGCGCCAGCAGCCAAGATAGGGCAGGGTGGGTCCACCAGCATTTT.

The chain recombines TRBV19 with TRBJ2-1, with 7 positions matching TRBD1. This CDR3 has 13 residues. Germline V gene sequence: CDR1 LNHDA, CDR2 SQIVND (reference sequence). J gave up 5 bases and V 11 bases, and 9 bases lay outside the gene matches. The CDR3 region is CASLRTGDNEQFF. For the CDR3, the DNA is TGTGCCTCGCTTAGGACAGGCGACAATGAGCAGTTCTTC.

The CDR3 DNA is TGTGCCAGCAGCTTGGCGGTAGTCGCGAAAGAGCAGTTCTTC. Its translation is CASSLAVVAKEQFF. The chain links TRBV5-6 to TRBJ2-1; D call uncertain. Trimming took 0 bases from V and 10 from J, leaving 14 bases between them. Germline V gives CDR1 SGHDT, CDR2 YYEEEE. The CDR3 has 14 residues.

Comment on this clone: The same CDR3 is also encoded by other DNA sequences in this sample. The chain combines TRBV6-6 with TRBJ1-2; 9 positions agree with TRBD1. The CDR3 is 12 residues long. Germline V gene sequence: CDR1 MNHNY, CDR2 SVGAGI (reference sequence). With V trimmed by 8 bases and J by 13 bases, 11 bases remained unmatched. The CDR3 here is CASRRPGQGSTF. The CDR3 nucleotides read TGTGCCAGCCGACGACCGGGACAGGGCAGCACCTTC.

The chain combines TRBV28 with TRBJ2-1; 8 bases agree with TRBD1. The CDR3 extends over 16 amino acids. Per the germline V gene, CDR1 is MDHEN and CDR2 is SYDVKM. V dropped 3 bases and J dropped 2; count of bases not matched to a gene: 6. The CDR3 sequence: CASSFRTGTAYNEQFF. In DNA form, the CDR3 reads TGTGCCAGCAGTTTCCGGACAGGGACAGCCTACAATGAGCAGTTCTTC.

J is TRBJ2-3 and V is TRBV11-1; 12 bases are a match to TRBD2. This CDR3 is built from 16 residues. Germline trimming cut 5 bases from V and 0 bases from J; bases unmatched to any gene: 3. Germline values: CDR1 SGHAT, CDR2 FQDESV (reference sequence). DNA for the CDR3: TGTGCCAGCAGCACCGGGACTAGCGGGAGCACAGATACGCAGTATTTT. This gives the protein CASSTGTSGSTDTQYF.

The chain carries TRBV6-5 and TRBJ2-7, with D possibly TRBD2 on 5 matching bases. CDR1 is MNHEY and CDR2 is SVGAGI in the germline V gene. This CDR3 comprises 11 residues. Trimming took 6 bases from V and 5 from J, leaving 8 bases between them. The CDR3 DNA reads TGTGCCAGCAGGGACGGGGACGAGCAGTACTTC. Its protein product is CASRDGDEQYF.

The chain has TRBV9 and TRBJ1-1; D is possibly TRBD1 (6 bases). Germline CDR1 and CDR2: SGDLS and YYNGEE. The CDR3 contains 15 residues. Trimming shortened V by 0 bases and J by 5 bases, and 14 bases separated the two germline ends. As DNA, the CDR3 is TGTGCCAGCAGCGTAGGGGCAGGGGCTGGGACTGAAGCTTTCTTT. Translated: CASSVGAGAGTEAFF.

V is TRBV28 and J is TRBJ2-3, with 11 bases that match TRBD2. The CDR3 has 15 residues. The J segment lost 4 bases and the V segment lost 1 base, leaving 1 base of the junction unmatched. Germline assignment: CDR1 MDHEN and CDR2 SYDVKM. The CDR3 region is CASSLFSGRADTQYF. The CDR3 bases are TGTGCCAGCAGTTTATTTAGCGGGAGGGCAGATACGCAGTATTTT.

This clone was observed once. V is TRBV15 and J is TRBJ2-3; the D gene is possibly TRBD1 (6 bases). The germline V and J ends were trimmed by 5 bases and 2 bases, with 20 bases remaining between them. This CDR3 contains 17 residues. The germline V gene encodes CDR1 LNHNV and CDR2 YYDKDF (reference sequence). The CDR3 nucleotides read TGTGCCACCAGCGGAATTTCCGGGACATCTTCCACAGATACGCAGTATTTT. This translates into CATSGISGTSSTDTQYF.

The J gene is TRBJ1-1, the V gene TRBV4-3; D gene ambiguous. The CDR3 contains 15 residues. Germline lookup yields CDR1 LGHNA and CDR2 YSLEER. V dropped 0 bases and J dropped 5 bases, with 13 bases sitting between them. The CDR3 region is CASSQDLGVGTEAFF. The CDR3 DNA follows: TGCGCCAGCAGCCAAGATCTCGGGGTTGGGACTGAAGCTTTCTTT.

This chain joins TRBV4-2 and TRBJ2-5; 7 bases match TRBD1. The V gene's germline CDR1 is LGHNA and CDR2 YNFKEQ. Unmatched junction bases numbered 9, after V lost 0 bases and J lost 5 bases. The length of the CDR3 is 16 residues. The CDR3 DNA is TGTGCCAGCAGCCAAGAAGGACAGGCACCATTGGAGACCCAGTACTTC. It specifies CASSQEGQAPLETQYF.

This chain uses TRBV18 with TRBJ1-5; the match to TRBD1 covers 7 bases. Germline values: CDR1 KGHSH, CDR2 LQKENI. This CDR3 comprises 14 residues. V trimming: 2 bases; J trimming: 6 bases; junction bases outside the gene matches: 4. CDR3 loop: CASSPSDRAQPQHF. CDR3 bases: TGTGCCAGCTCACCATCCGACAGGGCTCAGCCCCAGCATTTT.

In DNA, the CDR3 is TGTGCCAGTTTTTCGGACACTGAAGCTTTCTTT. It encodes CASFSDTEAFF. The chain employs TRBV28 and TRBJ1-1; D not resolved. CDR1 and CDR2 from the germline V gene are MDHEN and SYDVKM. Trimming took off 9 bases at V and 3 bases at J, with 8 bases between the two ends. The CDR3 length is 11 residues.